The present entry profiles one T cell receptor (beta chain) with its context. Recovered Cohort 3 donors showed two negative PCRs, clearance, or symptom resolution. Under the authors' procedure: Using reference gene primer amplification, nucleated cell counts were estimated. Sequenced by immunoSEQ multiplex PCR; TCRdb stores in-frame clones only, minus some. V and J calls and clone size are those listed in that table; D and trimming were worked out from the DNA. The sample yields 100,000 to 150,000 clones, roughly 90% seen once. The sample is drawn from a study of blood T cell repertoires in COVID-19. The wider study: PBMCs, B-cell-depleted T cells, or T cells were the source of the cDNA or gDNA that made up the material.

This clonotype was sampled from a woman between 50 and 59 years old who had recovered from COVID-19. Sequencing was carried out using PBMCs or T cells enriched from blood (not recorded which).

CDR3 amino acids: CASSQDHVTGRQPQHF. The DNA of the CDR3 is TGTGCCAGCAGCCAAGATCACGTGACAGGTCGTCAGCCCCAGCATTTT. The rearrangement joins TRBV3-1 (or the pseudogene TRBV3-2) to TRBJ1-5, with D possibly matching TRBD1 (6 bases). Per the germline V gene, CDR1 is LGHDT and CDR2 is YNNKEL (reference sequence). The CDR3 covers 16 residues. V lost 0 bases to trimming and J lost 6 bases, with 15 bases between them.